Following are 2 T cell receptor beta chains from one sample sequenced in a study of shared clonotypes between healthy human individuals. This table comes from immunoSEQ multiplex PCR, and its TCRdb copy is limited to in-frame clones, with some not included. The sample consists of 1,500,000 or so clones, around 95% of them appearing once. Sequenced input: naive CD4+ T cells sorted from blood. Subset specified: CD45RA+ positively selected. Receptors were obtained from a man under 40 in good health.

The V and J genes are TRBV29-1 and TRBJ2-7; TRBD2 agrees at 13 bases. Germline CDR1 SQVTM, CDR2 ANQGSEA. The ends lost 6 bases at V and 0 bases at J; junction bases unmatched: 2. CDR3 length: 14 amino acids. CDR3 amino acids: CSVGLAGSSYEQYF. CDR3 nucleotides: TGCAGCGTGGGACTAGCGGGAAGCTCCTACGAGCAGTACTTC.

This rearrangement joins TRBV27 to TRBJ1-1, with D possibly matching TRBD1 (5 bases). Trimming stripped 5 bases from V and 11 bases from J, with 21 bases between. The CDR3 loop spans 14 amino acids. CDR1 is MNHEY, CDR2 SMNVEV, per germline (reference sequence). CDR3 nucleotide sequence: TGTGCCAGCAGTCCGACGGTGGGGGGGATGAGGGCTTTCTTT. Translating it yields CASSPTVGGMRAFF.